The rows below give T cell receptor beta chains drawn from one sample of a study of blood T cells in healthy people across ages. TCRdb passed the 5' RACE reads through MiXCR, listing each CDR3 protein once. Of 540,000 or so distinct CDR3 sequences listed, about 25% were seen once; the top ten hold approximately 17%. Source material: blood. These receptors all come from a woman between 65 and 79 years old in good health. CDR3s leave out the opening cysteine and the closing phenylalanine or tryptophan.

CDR3: ASSYGTGELF; V: TRBV6-5; J: TRBJ2-2
CDR3: ASEGDGETQY; V: TRBV7-9; J: TRBJ2-5
CDR3: SAGTGTSGYEQY; V: TRBV20-1; J: TRBJ2-7
CDR3: ASSYPRGNSGNTIY; V: TRBV7-9; J: TRBJ1-3
CDR3: SVKRLAGVPGGETQY; V: TRBV29-1; J: TRBJ2-5
CDR3: ASRPTEGEQY; V: TRBV12-3/TRBV12-4; J: -
CDR3: ASSLGGLGNTEAF; V: TRBV7-3; J: TRBJ1-1
CDR3: SARDFGGTQY; V: TRBV20-1; J: TRBJ2-5
CDR3: ASSTQGETEQY; V: TRBV7-2; J: TRBJ2-7
CDR3: ASTENPPGTGELF; V: TRBV2; J: TRBJ2-2
CDR3: SVEGTGWRGYT; V: TRBV29-1; J: TRBJ1-2
CDR3: SASRGPGELF; V: TRBV20-1; J: TRBJ2-2
CDR3: ASSLERVGETQY; V: TRBV7-9; J: TRBJ2-5
CDR3: ASSLGGTGQETQY; V: TRBV5-1; J: TRBJ2-5
CDR3: ASSYHSGNTIY; V: TRBV6-2/TRBV6-3; J: TRBJ1-3
CDR3: ASSLRRATRGDTQY; V: TRBV12-3/TRBV12-4; J: TRBJ2-3
CDR3: SARTDRVEDGTEAF; V: TRBV20-1; J: TRBJ1-1
CDR3: SARDRTGGMTQY; V: TRBV20-1; J: TRBJ2-5
CDR3: ASSSAGSSNTGELF; V: TRBV5-1; J: TRBJ2-2
CDR3: ASRGRTGTGAQETQY; V: TRBV12-3/TRBV12-4; J: TRBJ2-5
CDR3: ASSKIPGPRCHTQY; V: TRBV21-1; J: TRBJ2-3
CDR3: ASSSFHLTSTDTQY; V: TRBV7-3; J: TRBJ2-3
CDR3: ASSPDGGGNQPQH; V: TRBV12-3/TRBV12-4; J: TRBJ1-5
CDR3: ASNLEGQETQY; V: TRBV5-1; J: TRBJ2-5
CDR3: ASSVGAGGVYGYT; V: TRBV9; J: TRBJ1-2
CDR3: ASSLGGLAANEQF; V: TRBV11-3; J: TRBJ2-1
CDR3: ASSQHGQGSTDTQY; V: TRBV4-3; J: TRBJ2-3
CDR3: ASSKGRDERDRGPSEAF; V: TRBV21-1; J: TRBJ1-1
CDR3: ASSSGGFETQY; V: TRBV5-1; J: TRBJ2-5
CDR3: SVALGGTEAF; V: TRBV29-1; J: TRBJ1-1
CDR3: ASSEDRANTGELF; V: TRBV7-7; J: TRBJ2-2
CDR3: SARVEAFEPQGNIQY; V: TRBV20-1; J: TRBJ2-4
CDR3: ASSQEWRQGPYEQY; V: TRBV4-3; J: TRBJ2-7
CDR3: SVRVINNEQF; V: TRBV20-1; J: TRBJ2-1
CDR3: ASSTGGERGEQY; V: TRBV5-1; J: TRBJ2-7
CDR3: ASSLVAPGTGVFYEQY; V: TRBV7-6; J: -
CDR3: ANSLIASAQETQY; V: TRBV7-9; J: TRBJ2-5
CDR3: AWSARGNQPQH; V: TRBV30; J: TRBJ1-5
CDR3: ASRRDSNQPQH; V: TRBV2; J: TRBJ1-5
CDR3: ASSLQVGETDTQY; V: TRBV7-2; J: TRBJ2-3